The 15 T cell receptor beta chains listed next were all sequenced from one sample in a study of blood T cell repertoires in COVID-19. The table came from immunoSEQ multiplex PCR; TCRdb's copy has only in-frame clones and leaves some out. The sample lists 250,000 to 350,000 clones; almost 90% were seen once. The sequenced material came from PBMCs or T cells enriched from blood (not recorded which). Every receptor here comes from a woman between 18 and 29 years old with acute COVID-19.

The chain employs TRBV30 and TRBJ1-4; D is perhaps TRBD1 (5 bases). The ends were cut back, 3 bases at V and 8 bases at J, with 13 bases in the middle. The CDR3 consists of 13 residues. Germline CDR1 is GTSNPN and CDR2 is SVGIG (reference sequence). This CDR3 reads CAWSAGLEEKLFF. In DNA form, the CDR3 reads TGTGCCTGGAGCGCAGGGTTGGAGGAAAAACTGTTTTTT.

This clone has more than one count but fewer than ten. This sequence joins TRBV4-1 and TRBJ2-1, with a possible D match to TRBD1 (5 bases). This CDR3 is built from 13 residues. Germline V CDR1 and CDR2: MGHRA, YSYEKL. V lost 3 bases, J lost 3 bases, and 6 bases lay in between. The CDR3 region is CASSHRDYNEQFF. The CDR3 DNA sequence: TGCGCCAGCAGCCACAGGGACTACAATGAGCAGTTCTTC.

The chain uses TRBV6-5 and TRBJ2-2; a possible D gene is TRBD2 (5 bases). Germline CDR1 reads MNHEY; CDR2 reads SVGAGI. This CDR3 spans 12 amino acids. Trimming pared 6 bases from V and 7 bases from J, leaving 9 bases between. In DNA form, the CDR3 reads TGTGCCAGCAGCCGAGGAGGCGGGGAGCTGTTTTTT. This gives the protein CASSRGGGELFF.

The CDR3 spells CASSPQKGLGEAFF. The CDR3 region has the DNA TGTGCCAGCTCACCTCAAAAGGGGCTAGGTGAAGCTTTCTTT. The chain has TRBV18 and TRBJ1-1, with D tentatively TRBD1 (5 bases). Germline V lookup: CDR1 KGHSH, CDR2 LQKENI. CDR3 size: 14 residues. V shed 3 bases and J shed 7 bases, with 15 bases lying between them.

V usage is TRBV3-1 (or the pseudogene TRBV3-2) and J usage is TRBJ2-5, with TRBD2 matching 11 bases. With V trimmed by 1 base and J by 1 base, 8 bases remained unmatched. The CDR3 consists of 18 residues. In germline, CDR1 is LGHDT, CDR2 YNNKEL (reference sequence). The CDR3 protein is CASSQVTGTSGFQETQYF. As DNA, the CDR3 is TGTGCCAGCAGCCAAGTAACCGGGACTAGCGGTTTCCAAGAGACCCAGTACTTC.

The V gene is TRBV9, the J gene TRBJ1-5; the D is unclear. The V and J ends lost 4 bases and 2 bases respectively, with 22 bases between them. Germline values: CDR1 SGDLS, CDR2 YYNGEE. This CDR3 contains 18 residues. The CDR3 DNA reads TGTGCCAGCAGCACCTGGACCGTAGACGGGAGGGGCAATCAGCCCCAGCATTTT. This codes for CASSTWTVDGRGNQPQHF.

CDR3 residues: CASSHPGDDFYNEQFF. The DNA for the CDR3 is TGTGCCAGCAGTCACCCAGGGGACGACTTCTACAATGAGCAGTTCTTC. V and J are TRBV25-1 and TRBJ2-1, with D maybe TRBD1 (6 bases). This CDR3 comprises 16 residues. V lost 5 bases and J 3 bases, leaving 17 bases between the germline ends. Germline V lookup: CDR1 MGHDK, CDR2 SYGVNS.

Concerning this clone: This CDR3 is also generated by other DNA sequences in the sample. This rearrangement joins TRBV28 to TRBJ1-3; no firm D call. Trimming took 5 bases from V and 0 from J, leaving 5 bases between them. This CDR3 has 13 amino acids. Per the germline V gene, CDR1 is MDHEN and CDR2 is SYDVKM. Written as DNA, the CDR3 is TGTGCCAGCAGTCGCGGCTCTGGAAACACCATATATTTT. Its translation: CASSRGSGNTIYF.

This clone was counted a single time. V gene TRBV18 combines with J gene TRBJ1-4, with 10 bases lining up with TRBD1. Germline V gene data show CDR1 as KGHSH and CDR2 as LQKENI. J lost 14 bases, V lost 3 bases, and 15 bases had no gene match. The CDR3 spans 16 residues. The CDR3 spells CASSPLQTGGAYRLFF. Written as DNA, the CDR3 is TGTGCCAGCTCACCTTTACAGACAGGGGGCGCTTATCGGCTGTTTTTT.

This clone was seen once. The CDR3 DNA is TGTGCCAGCAGTTGGGCTAGCGCCATCACAGATACGCAGTATTTT. Its translation is CASSWASAITDTQYF. The rearrangement joins TRBV27 to TRBJ2-3; a weak D match, TRBD2 (6 bases). The CDR3 is made up of 15 amino acids. Germline lookup yields CDR1 MNHEY and CDR2 SMNVEV (reference sequence). The V and J ends lost 4 bases and 2 bases respectively, with 13 bases between them.

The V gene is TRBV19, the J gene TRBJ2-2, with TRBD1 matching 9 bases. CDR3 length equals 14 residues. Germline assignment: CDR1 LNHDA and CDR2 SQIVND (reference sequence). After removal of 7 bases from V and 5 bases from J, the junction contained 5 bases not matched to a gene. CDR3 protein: CASIGTGFTGELFF. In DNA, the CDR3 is TGTGCCAGTATCGGGACAGGGTTTACCGGGGAGCTGTTTTTT.

The chain's CDR3 is CASSLFPGLAGGNEQFF. In nucleotides, the CDR3 is TGTGCCAGCAGCTTATTTCCAGGACTAGCGGGAGGAAATGAGCAGTTCTTC. The chain carries TRBV7-3 and TRBJ2-1; 14 bases line up with TRBD2. Trimming removed 2 bases from V and 7 bases from J; junction bases left unmatched: 7. This CDR3 region has 17 residues. Germline assignment: CDR1 SGHTA and CDR2 FQGTGA.

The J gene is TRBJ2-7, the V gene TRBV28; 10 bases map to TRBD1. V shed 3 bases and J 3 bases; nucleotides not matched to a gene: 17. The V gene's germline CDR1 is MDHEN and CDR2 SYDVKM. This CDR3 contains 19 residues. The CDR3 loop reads CASSFGWKKPGQGRYEQYF. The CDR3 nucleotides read TGTGCCAGCAGTTTCGGGTGGAAGAAACCGGGACAGGGGCGCTACGAGCAGTACTTC.

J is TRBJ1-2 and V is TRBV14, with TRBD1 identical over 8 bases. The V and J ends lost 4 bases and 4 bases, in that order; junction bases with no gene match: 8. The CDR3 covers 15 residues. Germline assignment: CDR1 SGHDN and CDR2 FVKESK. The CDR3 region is CASSPGTGLLYGYTF. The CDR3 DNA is TGTGCCAGCAGCCCTGGGACAGGACTCCTCTATGGCTACACCTTC.

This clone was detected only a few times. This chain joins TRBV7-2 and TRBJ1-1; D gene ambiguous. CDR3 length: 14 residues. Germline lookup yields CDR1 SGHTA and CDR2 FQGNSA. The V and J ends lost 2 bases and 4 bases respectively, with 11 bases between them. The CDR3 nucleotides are TGTGCCAGCAGCTTAATCGCGGGGAGCACTGAAGCTTTCTTT. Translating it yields CASSLIAGSTEAFF.